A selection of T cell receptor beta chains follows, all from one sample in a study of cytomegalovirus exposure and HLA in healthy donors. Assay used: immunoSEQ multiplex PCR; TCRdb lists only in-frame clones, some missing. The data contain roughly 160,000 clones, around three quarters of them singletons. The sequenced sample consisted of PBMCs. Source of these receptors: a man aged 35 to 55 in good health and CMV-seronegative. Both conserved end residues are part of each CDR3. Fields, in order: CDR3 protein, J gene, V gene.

CASSRLAGGSSYNEQFF | TRBJ2-1 | TRBV16
CASMVTGANTEAFF | TRBJ1-1 | TRBV11-1
CATSRGALRDREDDEQFF | TRBJ2-1 | TRBV15
CASNVAGGSTDTQYF | TRBJ2-3 | TRBV5-1
CASSPIPGQDYEQYF | TRBJ2-7 | TRBV7-8
CASSQYSTGQGGEAFF | TRBJ1-1 | TRBV4-2
CASSESGSYGYTF | TRBJ1-2 | TRBV6-1
CASSSPLAGITYEQYF | TRBJ2-7 | TRBV5-6
CASSFTGQGRNEQFF | TRBJ2-1 | TRBV7-9
CASSLAGGQGEQYF | TRBJ2-7 | TRBV7-9
CASSLTGASYEQYF | TRBJ2-7 | TRBV7-2
CASSYPQGIKFF | TRBJ2-1 | TRBV5-6
CASSPRAGGWNEQFF | TRBJ2-1 | TRBV18
CASSKGITGTGNNSPLHF | TRBJ1-6 | TRBV4-2
CASSIVSLNTEAFF | TRBJ1-1 | TRBV19
CASRPTGGLTDTQYF | TRBJ2-3 | TRBV5-4
CASGQGRTDTQYF | TRBJ2-3 | TRBV13
CASSPGTGGTTDTQYF | TRBJ2-3 | TRBV18